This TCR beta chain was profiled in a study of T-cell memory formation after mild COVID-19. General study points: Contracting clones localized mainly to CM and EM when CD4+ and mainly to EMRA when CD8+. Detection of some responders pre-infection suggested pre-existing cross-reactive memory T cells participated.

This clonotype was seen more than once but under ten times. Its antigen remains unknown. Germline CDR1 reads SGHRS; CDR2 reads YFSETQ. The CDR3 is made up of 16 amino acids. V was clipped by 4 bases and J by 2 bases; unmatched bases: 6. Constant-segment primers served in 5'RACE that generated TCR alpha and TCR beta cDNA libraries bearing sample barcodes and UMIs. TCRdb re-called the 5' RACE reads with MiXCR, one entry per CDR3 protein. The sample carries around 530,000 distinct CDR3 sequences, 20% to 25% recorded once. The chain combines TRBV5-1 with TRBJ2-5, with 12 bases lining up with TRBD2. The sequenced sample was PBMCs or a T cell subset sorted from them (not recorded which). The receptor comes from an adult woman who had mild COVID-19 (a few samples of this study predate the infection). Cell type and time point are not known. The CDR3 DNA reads TGCGCCAGCAGCCCCCAACTAGCGGGGGGTCAAGAGACCCAGTACTTC. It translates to CASSPQLAGGQETQYF. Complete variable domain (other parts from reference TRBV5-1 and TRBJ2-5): KAGVTQTPRYLIKTRGQQVTLSCSPISGHRSVSWYQQTPGQGLQFLFEYFSETQRNKGNFPGRFSGRQFSNSRSEMNVSTLELGDSALYLCASSPQLAGGQETQYFGPGTRLLVL.